The following is a TCR beta chain sequence with its context. This record belongs to a study of cytomegalovirus exposure and HLA in healthy donors. The CDR3 is 14 amino acids. V shed 0 bases, J shed 4 bases, and the junction held 1 base outside the gene matches. Germline CDR1 GTSNPN, CDR2 SVGIG (reference sequence). 13 Jbeta primers and 60 Vbeta primers were used for the PCR. TCRdb's table, derived via immunoSEQ multiplex PCR, lists solely in-frame clones and lacks some. The sample records over 100,000 clones, about 79% being singletons. The clonotype originates from a young woman in good health and CMV-seropositive. The material sequenced was PBMCs. The rearrangement links TRBV30 to TRBJ2-5, with 11 bases fitting TRBD2. Here the CDR3 DNA reads TGTGCCTGGAGTGTAGGACTAGCGGGAGAGACCCAGTACTTC. Protein: CAWSVGLAGETQYF.